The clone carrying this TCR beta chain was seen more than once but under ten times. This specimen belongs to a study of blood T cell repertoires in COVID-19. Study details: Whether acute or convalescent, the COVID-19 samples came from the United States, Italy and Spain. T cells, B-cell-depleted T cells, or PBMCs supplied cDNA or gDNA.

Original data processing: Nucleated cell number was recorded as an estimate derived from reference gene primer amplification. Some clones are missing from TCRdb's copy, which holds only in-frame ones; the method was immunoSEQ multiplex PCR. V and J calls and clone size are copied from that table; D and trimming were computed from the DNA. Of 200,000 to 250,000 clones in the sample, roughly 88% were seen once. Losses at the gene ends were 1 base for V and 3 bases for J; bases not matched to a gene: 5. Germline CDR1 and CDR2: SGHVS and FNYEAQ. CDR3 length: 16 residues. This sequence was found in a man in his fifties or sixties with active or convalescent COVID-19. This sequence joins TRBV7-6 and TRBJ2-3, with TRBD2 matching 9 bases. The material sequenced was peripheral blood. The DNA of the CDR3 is TGTGCCAGCAGCTTAGGTAGCGGGAGTAGGACAGATACGCAGTATTTT. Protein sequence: CASSLGSGSRTDTQYF.